The TCR beta chain described here comes from a study of T-cell reconstitution after alpha-beta-depleted transplantation in children (dated by TCRdb to the mid-2010s). A note on the overall study: T-cell immune reconstitution after TCRalphabeta/CD19-depleted allogeneic hematopoietic cell transplantation in children was quantitatively tracked in the study by means of TCR repertoire profiling.

Libraries were constructed by PCR. Reads for this sample came from an Illumina HiSeq 2500. To normalize quantification of the TCRbeta repertoire, the TCR libraries were built with molecular barcoding that relied on unique molecular identifiers. The raw public data were reprocessed by TCRdb itself: fastp quality trimming at Q25, MiXCR clonotype calling, in-frame beta chains only. Here each entry gathers all rows of one CDR3 protein and keeps the most common genes and DNA. Recorded for this sample are over 150,000 distinct CDR3 sequences; roughly 14% of them occurred a single time. Roughly an eighth of the sample belongs to the ten largest clones. This clonotype was counted many times. Its antigen target is currently unknown. No much larger clonotype is one base removed from it; base qualities were not supplied. After removal of 5 bases from V and 7 bases from J, the junction retains 9 bases not matched to a gene. The CDR3 starts with the cysteine, ends with the phenylalanine, and has 13 residues. Only CDR3 DNA remains: 39 bases, in frame from the first base. From the germline V gene (reference sequence), CDR1 is DFQATT and CDR2 is SNEGSKA.

The sequence was obtained from a human donor who donated a stem cell graft to a child with acute lymphoblastic leukemia. The chain couples TRBV20-1 to TRBJ2-7; TRBD2 aligns with 9 central bases. The sample in question was PBMCs from the stem cell graft donor, obtained from the stem cell graft. The CDR3 in this case is CSAVAGARGEQYF. The DNA is TGCAGTGCTGTAGCGGGAGCGCGGGGGGAGCAGTACTTC.